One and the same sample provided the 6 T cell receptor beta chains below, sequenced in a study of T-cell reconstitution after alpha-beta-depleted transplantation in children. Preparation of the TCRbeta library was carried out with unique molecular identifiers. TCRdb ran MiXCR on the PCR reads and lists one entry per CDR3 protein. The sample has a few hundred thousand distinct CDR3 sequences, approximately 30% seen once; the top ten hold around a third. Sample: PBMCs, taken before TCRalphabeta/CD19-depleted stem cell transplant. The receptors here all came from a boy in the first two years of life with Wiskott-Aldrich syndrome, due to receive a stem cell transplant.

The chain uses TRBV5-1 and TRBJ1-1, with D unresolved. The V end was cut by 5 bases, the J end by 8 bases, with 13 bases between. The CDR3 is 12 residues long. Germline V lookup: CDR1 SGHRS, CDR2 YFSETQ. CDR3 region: CASRSGAAEAFF. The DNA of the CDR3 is TGCGCCAGCAGATCTGGAGCGGCAGAAGCTTTCTTT.

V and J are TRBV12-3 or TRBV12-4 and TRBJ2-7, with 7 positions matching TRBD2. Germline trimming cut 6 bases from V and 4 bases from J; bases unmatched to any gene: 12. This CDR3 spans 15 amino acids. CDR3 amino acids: CASSSPGLPLYEQYF. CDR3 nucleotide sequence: TGTGCCAGCAGCTCGCCGGGACTACCTCTTTACGAGCAGTACTTC.

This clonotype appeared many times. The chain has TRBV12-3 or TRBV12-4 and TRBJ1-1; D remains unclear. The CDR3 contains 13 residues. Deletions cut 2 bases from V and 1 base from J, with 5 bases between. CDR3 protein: CASSLTANTEAFF. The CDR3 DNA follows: TGTGCCAGCAGTTTAACGGCGAACACTGAAGCTTTCTTT.

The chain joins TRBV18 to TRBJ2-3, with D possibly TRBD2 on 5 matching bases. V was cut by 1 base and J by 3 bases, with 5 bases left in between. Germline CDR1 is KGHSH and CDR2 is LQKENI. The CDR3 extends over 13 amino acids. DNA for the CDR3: TGTGCCAGCTCACCACGGGAGACAGATACGCAGTATTTT. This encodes CASSPRETDTQYF.

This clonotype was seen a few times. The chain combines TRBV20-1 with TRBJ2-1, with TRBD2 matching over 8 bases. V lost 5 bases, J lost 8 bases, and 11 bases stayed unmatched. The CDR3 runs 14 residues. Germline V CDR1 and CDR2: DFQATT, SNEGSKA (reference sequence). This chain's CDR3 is CSALGRAVIYEQFF. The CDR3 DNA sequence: TGCAGTGCTCTCGGGAGGGCCGTAATTTATGAGCAGTTCTTC.

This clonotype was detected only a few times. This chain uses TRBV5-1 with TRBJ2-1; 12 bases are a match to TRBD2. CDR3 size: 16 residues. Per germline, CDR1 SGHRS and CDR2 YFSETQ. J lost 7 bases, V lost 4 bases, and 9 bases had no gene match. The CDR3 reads CASSKPSGRAGNEQFF. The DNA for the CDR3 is TGCGCCAGCAGCAAACCTAGCGGGAGGGCGGGGAATGAGCAGTTCTTC.